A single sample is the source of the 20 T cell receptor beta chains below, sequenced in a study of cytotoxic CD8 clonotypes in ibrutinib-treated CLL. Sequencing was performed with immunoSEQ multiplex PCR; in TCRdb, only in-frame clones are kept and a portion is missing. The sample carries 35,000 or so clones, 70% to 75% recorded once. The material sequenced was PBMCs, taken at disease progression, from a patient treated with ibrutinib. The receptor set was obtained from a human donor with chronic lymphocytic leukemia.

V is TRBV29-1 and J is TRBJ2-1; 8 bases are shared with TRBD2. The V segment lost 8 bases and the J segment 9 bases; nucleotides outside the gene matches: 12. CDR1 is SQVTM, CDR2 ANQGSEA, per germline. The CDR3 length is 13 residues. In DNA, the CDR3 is TGCAGCTCCACCCGGAGCGGGGGAACTGAGCAGTTCTTC. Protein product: CSSTRSGGTEQFF.

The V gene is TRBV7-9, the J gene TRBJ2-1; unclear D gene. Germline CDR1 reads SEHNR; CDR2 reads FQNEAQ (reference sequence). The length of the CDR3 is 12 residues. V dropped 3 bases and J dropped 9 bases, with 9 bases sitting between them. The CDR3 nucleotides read TGTGCCAGCAGCTTCGCCGGGCCTGAGCAGTTCTTC. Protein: CASSFAGPEQFF.

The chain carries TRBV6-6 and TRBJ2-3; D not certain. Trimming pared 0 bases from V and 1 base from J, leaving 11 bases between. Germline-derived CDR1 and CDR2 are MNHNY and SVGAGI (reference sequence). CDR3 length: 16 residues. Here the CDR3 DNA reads TGTGCCAGCAGTTACTCCCCGGGTTCCGGCACAGATACGCAGTATTTT. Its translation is CASSYSPGSGTDTQYF.

The CDR3: CASSPLQGRTDTQYF. The CDR3 coding sequence is TGTGCCAGCTCACCCCTCCAGGGACGCACAGATACGCAGTATTTT. The chain couples TRBV18 to TRBJ2-3; D is perhaps TRBD1 or TRBD2 (5 bases each). The V gene's germline CDR1 is KGHSH and CDR2 LQKENI. This CDR3 spans 15 amino acids. V lost 3 bases to trimming and J lost 1 base, with 11 bases between them.

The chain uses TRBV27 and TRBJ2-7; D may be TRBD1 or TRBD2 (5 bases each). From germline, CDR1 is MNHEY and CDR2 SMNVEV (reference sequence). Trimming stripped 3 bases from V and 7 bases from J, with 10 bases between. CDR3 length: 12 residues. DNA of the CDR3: TGTGCCAGCAGTTTCCCTGGGGGTGAGCAGTACTTC. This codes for CASSFPGGEQYF.

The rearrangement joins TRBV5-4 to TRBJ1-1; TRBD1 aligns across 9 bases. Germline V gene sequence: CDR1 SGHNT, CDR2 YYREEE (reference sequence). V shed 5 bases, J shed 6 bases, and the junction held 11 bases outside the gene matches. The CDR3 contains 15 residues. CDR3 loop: CASSSTGTGPSEAFF. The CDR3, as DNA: TGTGCCAGCAGTAGTACCGGGACAGGGCCCTCTGAAGCTTTCTTT.

This chain's CDR3 is CASSLGGGNYGYTF. CDR3 coding DNA: TGTGCCAGCAGTTTAGGAGGGGGGAACTATGGCTACACCTTC. J is TRBJ1-2 and V is TRBV28; D is possibly TRBD1 (6 bases). Trimming removed 2 bases at V and 2 bases at J, with 9 bases between. This CDR3 has 14 amino acids. CDR1 is MDHEN, CDR2 SYDVKM, per germline.

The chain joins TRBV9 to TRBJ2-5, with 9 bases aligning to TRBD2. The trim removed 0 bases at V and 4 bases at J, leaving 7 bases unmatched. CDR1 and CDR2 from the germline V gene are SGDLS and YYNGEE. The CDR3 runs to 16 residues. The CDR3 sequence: CASSVGASGKAETQYF. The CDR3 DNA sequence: TGTGCCAGCAGCGTAGGGGCTAGCGGGAAGGCAGAGACCCAGTACTTC.

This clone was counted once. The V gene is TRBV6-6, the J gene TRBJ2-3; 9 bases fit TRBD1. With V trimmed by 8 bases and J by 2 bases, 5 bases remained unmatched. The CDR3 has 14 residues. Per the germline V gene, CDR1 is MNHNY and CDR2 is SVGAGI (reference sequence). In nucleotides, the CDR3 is TGTGCCAGCGGACAGGGGACTACCACAGATACGCAGTATTTT. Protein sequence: CASGQGTTTDTQYF.

DNA for the CDR3: TGTGCCAGCAGTTCAGGGGACTCCTACGAGCAGTACTTC. Its translation is CASSSGDSYEQYF. The chain is built from TRBV27 and TRBJ2-7; D is possibly TRBD1 (6 bases). CDR1 is MNHEY and CDR2 is SMNVEV in the germline V gene (reference sequence). CDR3 length: 13 residues. V was shortened by 4 bases and J by 0 bases, with 7 bases between the two germline ends.

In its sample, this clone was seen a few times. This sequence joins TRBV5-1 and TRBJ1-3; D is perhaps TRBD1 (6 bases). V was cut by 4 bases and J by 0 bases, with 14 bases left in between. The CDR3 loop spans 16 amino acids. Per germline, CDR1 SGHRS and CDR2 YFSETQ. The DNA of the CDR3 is TGCGCCAGCAGCCAAACAGGGCCGAGCTCTGGAAACACCATATATTTT. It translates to CASSQTGPSSGNTIYF.

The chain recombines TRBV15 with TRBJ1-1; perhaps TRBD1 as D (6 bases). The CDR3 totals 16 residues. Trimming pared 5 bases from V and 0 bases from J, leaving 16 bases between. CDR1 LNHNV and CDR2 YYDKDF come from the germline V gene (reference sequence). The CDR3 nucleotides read TGTGCCACCAGCCCGAGGACAGACAACATGAACACTGAAGCTTTCTTT. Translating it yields CATSPRTDNMNTEAFF.

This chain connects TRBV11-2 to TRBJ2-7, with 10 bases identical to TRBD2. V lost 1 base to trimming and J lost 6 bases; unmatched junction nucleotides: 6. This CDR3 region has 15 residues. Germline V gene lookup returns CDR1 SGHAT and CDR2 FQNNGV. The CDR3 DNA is TGTGCCAGCAGCTTAGTTTCTAGCGGGGGCCGCGAGCAGTACTTC. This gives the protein CASSLVSSGGREQYF.

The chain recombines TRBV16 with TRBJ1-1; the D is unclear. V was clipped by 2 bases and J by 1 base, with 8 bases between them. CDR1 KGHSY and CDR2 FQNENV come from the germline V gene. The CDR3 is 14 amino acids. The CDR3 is CASSQRAGNTEAFF. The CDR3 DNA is TGTGCCAGCAGCCAAAGGGCGGGGAACACTGAAGCTTTCTTT.

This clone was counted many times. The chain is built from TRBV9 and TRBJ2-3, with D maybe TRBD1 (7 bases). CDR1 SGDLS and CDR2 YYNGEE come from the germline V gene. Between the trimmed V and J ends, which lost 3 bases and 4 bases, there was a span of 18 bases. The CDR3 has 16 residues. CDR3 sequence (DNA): TGTGCCAGCAGCGAAACCCACAGGGGAGGACCAGATACGCAGTATTTT. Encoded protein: CASSETHRGGPDTQYF.

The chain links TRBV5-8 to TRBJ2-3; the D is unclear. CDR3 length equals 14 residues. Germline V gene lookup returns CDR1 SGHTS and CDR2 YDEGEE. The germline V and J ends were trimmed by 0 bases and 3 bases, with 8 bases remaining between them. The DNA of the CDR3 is TGTGCCAGCAGCTTGGGCGGCGGAACAGATACGCAGTATTTT. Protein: CASSLGGGTDTQYF.

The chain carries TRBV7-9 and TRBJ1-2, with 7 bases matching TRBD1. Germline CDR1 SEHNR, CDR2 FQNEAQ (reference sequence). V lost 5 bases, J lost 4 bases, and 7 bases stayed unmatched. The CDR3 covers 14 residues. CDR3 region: CASSLDRDSYGYTF. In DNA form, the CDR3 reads TGTGCCAGCAGCCTAGACCGGGACAGCTATGGCTACACCTTC.

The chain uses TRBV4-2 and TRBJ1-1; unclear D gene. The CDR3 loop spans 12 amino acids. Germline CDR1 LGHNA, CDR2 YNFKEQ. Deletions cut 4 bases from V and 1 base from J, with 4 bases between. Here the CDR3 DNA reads TGTGCCAGCAGCCCTCAGAACACTGAAGCTTTCTTT. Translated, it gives CASSPQNTEAFF.

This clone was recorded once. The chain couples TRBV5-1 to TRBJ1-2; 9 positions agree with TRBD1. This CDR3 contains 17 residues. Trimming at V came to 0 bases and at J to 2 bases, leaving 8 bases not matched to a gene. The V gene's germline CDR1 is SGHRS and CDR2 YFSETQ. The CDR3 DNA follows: TGCGCCAGCAGCTTGGGACAGGGGGAAACTTACAACTATGGCTACACCTTC. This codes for CASSLGQGETYNYGYTF.

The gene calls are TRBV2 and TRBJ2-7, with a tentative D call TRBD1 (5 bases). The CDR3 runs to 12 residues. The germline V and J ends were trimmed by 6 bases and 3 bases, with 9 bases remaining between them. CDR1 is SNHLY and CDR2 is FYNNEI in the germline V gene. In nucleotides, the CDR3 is TGTGCCAGCAGACAGGACAACTACGAGCAGTACTTC. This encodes CASRQDNYEQYF.